Listed below are T cell receptor beta chains from one sample, sequenced in a study of T cell responses to AZD1222 COVID-19 vaccine. The repertoire was sequenced with immunoSEQ multiplex PCR; TCRdb's copy has only in-frame clones and lacks some. This table holds about 130,000 clones, 85% to 95% found once. Material: peripheral blood, obtained on day 0 of AZD1222 vaccination. The receptors were gathered from an adult in good health. The CDR3 runs from the conserved cysteine through the conserved F or W. Fields, in order: V gene, J gene, clone size, D gene, CDR3 DNA, CDR3 protein. The D gene is left open where the match is weak. Clone size is shown for a subset of rows, as once, few, many or a class of expanded clone.

TRBV6-1	TRBJ1-5	few	.	TGTGCCAGCAGTGAAGGTTATAGCAATCAGCCCCAGCATTTT	CASSEGYSNQPQHF
TRBV25-1	TRBJ1-1	.	.	TGTGCCAGCAGACCTTGGGAGGGCCCTGAAGCTTTCTTT	CASRPWEGPEAFF
TRBV5-1	TRBJ1-1	.	.	TGCGCCAGCAGCTTTAAGCCACCAGGGAGCCTCACTGAAGCTTTCTTT	CASSFKPPGSLTEAFF
TRBV19	TRBJ1-1	.	.	TGTGCCAGTAGTATAGTCCCCAGGGTGAACACTGAAGCTTTCTTT	CASSIVPRVNTEAFF
TRBV7-9	TRBJ2-7	.	.	TGTGCCAGCAGCTTCAGTAACTCCTACGAGCAGTACTTC	CASSFSNSYEQYF
TRBV7-2	TRBJ1-2	.	.	TGTGCCAGCAGCTTAGCGGCAGGGGAAGGTTATGGCTACACCTTC	CASSLAAGEGYGYTF
TRBV19	TRBJ1-4	.	TRBD1	TGTGCCAGTAGTCTAAGACAGGGAGGAGCAACTAATGAAAAACTGTTTTTT	CASSLRQGGATNEKLFF
TRBV10-3	TRBJ2-2	once	TRBD2	TGTGCCACCACCTATAGTGGGGGGGCGAACACCGGGGAGCTGTTTTTT	CATTYSGGANTGELFF
TRBV7-9	TRBJ1-4	once	.	TGTGCCAGCAGCTTATGGGACATGACTAATGAAAAACTGTTTTTT	CASSLWDMTNEKLFF
TRBV6-2/TRBV6-3	TRBJ1-1	.	TRBD1	TGTGCCAGCAGTTACTATAAGACAGGGTTGAACACTGAAGCTTTCTTT	CASSYYKTGLNTEAFF
TRBV2	TRBJ1-2	.	.	TGTGCCAGCGTCTCTTCAGGGGTCCTTGGCTACACCTTC	CASVSSGVLGYTF
TRBV10-1	TRBJ2-2	.	.	TGCGCCAGCAGTGCGGACACGAACACCGGGGAGCTGTTTTTT	CASSADTNTGELFF
TRBV5-1	TRBJ1-5	once	.	TGCGCCAGCAGCCCGGGAGGGGGAAATCAGCCCCAGCATTTT	CASSPGGGNQPQHF
TRBV19	TRBJ2-5	.	.	TGTGCCAGTAGGGGGGGGCCAGGACGGACCCAGTACTTC	CASRGGPGRTQYF
TRBV9	TRBJ1-2	.	.	TGTGCCAGCAGCGGCGCCCGGGACGGGACCTATGGCTACACCTTC	CASSGARDGTYGYTF
TRBV27	TRBJ1-4	.	.	TGTGCCAGCAGGTCCGGGGGCGTCGGTAATGAAAAACTGTTTTTT	CASRSGGVGNEKLFF
TRBV12-3/TRBV12-4	TRBJ2-5	once	.	TGTGCCAGCAGTTCGCAGGACGGGACCCAGTACTTC	CASSSQDGTQYF
TRBV15	TRBJ2-6	.	TRBD1	TGTGCCACCAGCAACCTACCGATCAGGGGGCCTGGGGCCAACGTCCTGACTTTC	CATSNLPIRGPGANVLTF
TRBV1	TRBJ2-7	once	.	TGCACCAGCAGCCAAATCTTTTTATCCTCGAGGGCCTACGAGCAGTACTTC	CTSSQIFLSSRAYEQYF
TRBV6-2/TRBV6-3	TRBJ2-5	once	.	TGTGCCAGCAGTTCGTCAGGGGCCGAGACCCAGTACTTC	CASSSSGAETQYF
TRBV2	TRBJ1-5	.	TRBD1	TGTGCCAGCAGTACCGGGACAGGGAATAGCAATCAGCCCCAGCATTTT	CASSTGTGNSNQPQHF
TRBV2	TRBJ1-1	.	.	TGTGCCAGCAGCCTCGGAGGGGTACGGAACACTGAAGCTTTCTTT	CASSLGGVRNTEAFF
TRBV5-1	TRBJ2-5	.	.	TGCGCCAGCAGTGGAGGCACAGAAGGGGAGACCCAGTACTTC	CASSGGTEGETQYF
TRBV12-3/TRBV12-4	TRBJ1-2	medium-sized	TRBD1	TGTGCCAGCAGTTTAGGGACAGGGGGTGGCTACACCTTC	CASSLGTGGGYTF
TRBV5-1	TRBJ2-7	.	TRBD1	TGCGCCAGCAGCTGGACCGGGACAGGGATCTACGAGCAGTACTTC	CASSWTGTGIYEQYF
TRBV10-3	TRBJ1-2	.	TRBD1	TGTGCCAACTCCGGGACAGGGGGCCCCAGGGACTATGGCTACACCTTC	CANSGTGGPRDYGYTF
TRBV7-9	TRBJ2-3	.	.	TGTGCCAGCAGCCGGACCCCTCCTAACACAGATACGCAGTATTTT	CASSRTPPNTDTQYF
TRBV9	TRBJ1-2	.	TRBD1	TGTGCCAGCAGCTTCCCAGGGGGAGTTGGCTACACCTTC	CASSFPGGVGYTF
TRBV27	TRBJ1-6	.	.	TGTGCCAGCAGTCTCCACTATAATTCACCCCTCCACTTT	CASSLHYNSPLHF
TRBV6-6	TRBJ1-6	.	TRBD1	TGTGCCAGCACCCGGCGACAGGGCTCAAATTCACCCCTCCACTTT	CASTRRQGSNSPLHF
TRBV5-6	TRBJ1-6	.	.	TGTGCCAGCAGCCGATCGGTACGGGTCATGAATTCACCCCTCCACTTT	CASSRSVRVMNSPLHF
TRBV4-1	TRBJ1-6	.	TRBD1	TGCGCCAGCAGCCAAGATGGAACCGGGACAGGGAACAAGGCCCTCCACTTT	CASSQDGTGTGNKALHF
TRBV3-1/TRBV3-2	TRBJ2-1	once	TRBD2	TGTGCCAGCAGCCAGGGACTAGCGGGGGGGACCTACAATGAGCAGTTCTTC	CASSQGLAGGTYNEQFF
TRBV5-1	TRBJ2-3	.	.	TGCGCCAGCGGTCCCATGAGTTCTAGCACAGATACGCAGTATTTT	CASGPMSSSTDTQYF
TRBV5-1	TRBJ2-3	.	.	TGCGCCAGCTCGAATTCGGGATTCTCGCAAGATACGCAGTATTTT	CASSNSGFSQDTQYF
TRBV9	TRBJ2-1	.	.	TGTGCCAGCAGCGTAGGTGATACAAGCTCCTACAATGAGCAGTTCTTC	CASSVGDTSSYNEQFF